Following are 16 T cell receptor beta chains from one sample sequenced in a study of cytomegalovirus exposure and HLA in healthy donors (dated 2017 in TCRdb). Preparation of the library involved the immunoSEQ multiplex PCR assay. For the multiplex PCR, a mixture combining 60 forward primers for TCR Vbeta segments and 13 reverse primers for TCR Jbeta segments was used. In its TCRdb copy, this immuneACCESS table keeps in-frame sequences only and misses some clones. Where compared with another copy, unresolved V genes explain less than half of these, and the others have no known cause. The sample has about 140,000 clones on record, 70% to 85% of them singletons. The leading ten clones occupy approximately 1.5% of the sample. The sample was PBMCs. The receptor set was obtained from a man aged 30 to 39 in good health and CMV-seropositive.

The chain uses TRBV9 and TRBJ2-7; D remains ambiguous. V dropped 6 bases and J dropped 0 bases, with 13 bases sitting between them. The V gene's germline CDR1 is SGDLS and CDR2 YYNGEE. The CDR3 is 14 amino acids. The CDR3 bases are TGTGCCAGCATAAAGTTGGCCCCCTCCTACGAGCAGTACTTC. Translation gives CASIKLAPSYEQYF.

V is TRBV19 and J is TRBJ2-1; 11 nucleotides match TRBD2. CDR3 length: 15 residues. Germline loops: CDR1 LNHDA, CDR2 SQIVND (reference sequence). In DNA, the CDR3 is TGTGCAAGCGGTCGGGCTAGCGGGGGGTCGAATGAGCAGTTCTTC. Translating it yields CASGRASGGSNEQFF.

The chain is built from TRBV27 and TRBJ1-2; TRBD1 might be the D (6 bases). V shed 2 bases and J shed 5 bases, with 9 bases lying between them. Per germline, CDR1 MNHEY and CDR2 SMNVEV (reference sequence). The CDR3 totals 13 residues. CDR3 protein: CASSLTGTYGYTF. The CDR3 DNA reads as TGTGCCAGCAGTTTAACAGGGACATATGGCTACACCTTC.

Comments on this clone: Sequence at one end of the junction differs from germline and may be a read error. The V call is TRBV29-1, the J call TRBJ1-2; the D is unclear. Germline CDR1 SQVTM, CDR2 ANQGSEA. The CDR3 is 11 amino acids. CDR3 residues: CSVGENYGYTF. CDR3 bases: TGCAGTGTTGGGGAGAACTATGGCTACACCTTC. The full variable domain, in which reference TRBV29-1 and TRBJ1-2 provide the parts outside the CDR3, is SAVISQKPSRDICQRGTSLTIQCQVDSQVTMMFWYRQQPGQSLTLIATANQGSEATYESGFVIDKFPISRPNLTFSTLTVSNMSPEDSSIYLCSVGENYGYTFGSGTRLTVV.

The CDR3 reads CASSSGTGARGNYGYTF. For the CDR3, the DNA is TGTGCCAGCAGCTCAGGGACAGGGGCTCGTGGTAACTATGGCTACACCTTC. This rearrangement joins TRBV11-2 to TRBJ1-2; 10 nucleotides match TRBD1. The CDR3 consists of 17 residues. J gave up 1 base and V 4 bases, and 9 bases lay outside the gene matches. Germline V gene sequence: CDR1 SGHAT, CDR2 FQNNGV.

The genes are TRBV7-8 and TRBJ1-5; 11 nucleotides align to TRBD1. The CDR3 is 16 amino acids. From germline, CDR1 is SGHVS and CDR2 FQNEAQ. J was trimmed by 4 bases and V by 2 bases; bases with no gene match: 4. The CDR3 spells CASSLRRDRGNQPQHF. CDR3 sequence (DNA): TGTGCCAGCAGCTTAAGACGGGACAGGGGGAATCAGCCCCAGCATTTT.

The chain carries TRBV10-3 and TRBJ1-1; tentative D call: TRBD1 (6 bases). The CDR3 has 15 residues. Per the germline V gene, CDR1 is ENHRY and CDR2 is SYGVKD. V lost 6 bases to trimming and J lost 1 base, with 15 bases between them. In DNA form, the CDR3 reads TGTGCCATCAGGACCTTAGACAGGCCGAACACTGAAGCTTTCTTT. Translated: CAIRTLDRPNTEAFF.

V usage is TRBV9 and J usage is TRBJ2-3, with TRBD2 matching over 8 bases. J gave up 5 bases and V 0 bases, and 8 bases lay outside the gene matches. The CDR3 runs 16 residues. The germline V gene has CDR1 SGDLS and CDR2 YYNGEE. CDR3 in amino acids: CASSVGQREYLDTQYF. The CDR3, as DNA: TGTGCCAGCAGCGTAGGGCAGCGGGAGTATCTAGATACGCAGTATTTT.

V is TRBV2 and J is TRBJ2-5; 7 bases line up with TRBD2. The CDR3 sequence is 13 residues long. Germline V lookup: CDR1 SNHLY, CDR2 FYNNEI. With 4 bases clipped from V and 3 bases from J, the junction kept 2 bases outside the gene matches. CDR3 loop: CASSGGLKETQYF. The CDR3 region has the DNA TGTGCCAGCAGTGGGGGACTAAAAGAGACCCAGTACTTC.

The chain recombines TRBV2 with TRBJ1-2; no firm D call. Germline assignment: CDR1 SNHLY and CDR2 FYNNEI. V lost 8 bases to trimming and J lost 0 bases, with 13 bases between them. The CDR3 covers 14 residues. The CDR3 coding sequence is TGTGCCAGCGGTAAGACTGCACCTAACTATGGCTACACCTTC. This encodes CASGKTAPNYGYTF.

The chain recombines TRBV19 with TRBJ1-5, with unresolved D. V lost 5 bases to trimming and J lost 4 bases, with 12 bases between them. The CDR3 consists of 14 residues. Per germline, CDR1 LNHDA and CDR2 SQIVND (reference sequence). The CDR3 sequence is CASSVPGGNQPQHF. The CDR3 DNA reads TGTGCCAGTAGTGTCCCAGGCGGGAATCAGCCCCAGCATTTT. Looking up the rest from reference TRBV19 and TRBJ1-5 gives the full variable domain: DGGITQSPKYLFRKEGQNVTLSCEQNLNHDAMYWYRQDPGQGLRLIYYSQIVNDFQKGDIAEGYSVSREKKESFPLTVTSAQKNPTAFYLCASSVPGGNQPQHFGDGTRLSIL.

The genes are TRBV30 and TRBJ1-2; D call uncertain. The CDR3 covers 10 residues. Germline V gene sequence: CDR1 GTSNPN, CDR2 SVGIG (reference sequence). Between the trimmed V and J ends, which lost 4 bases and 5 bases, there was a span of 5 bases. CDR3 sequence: CAWKSYGYTF. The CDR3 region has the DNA TGTGCCTGGAAATCGTATGGCTACACCTTC.

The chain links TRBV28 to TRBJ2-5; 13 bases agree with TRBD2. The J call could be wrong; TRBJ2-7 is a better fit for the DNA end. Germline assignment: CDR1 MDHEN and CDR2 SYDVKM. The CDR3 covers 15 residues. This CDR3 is CASSPGTSGIYEQYF. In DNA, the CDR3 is TGTGCCAGCAGCCCCGGGACTAGCGGGATTTACGAGCAGTACTTC.

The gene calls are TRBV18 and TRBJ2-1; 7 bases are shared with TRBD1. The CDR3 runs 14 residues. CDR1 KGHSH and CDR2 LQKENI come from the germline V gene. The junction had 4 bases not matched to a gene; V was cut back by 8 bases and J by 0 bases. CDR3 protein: CASHRDSSYNEQFF. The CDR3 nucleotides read TGTGCCAGCCACCGGGACAGCTCCTACAATGAGCAGTTCTTC.

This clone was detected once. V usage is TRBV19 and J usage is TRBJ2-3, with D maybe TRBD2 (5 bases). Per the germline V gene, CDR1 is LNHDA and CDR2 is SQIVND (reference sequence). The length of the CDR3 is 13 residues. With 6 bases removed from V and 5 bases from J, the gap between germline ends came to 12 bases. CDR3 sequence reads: CASRRAGGDTQYF. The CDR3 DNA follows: TGTGCCAGTAGGAGGGCCGGTGGAGATACGCAGTATTTT.

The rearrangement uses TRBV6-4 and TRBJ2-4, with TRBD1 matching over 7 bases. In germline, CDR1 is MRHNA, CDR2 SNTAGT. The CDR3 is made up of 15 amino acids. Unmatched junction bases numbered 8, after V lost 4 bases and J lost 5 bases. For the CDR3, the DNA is TGTGCCAGCAGTGTATCACCAGGGGGAGAAAACATTCAGTACTTC. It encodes CASSVSPGGENIQYF.